The present T cell receptor (beta chain) was sequenced within a study of blood T cell repertoires in COVID-19. Background on the study: COVID-19 samples, acute and convalescent, were from the United States, Italy and Spain. PBMCs, B-cell-depleted T cells, or T cells were the source of the cDNA or gDNA that made up the material.

Authors' analysis steps: Researchers report that nucleated cell counts were estimated from reference gene primer amplification. Assay: immunoSEQ multiplex PCR; the TCRdb copy retains only in-frame clones and omits some. The V and J calls and clone size are taken from that table; D and trimming were inferred from the DNA. The sample shows 27,000 or so clones, roughly 80% of them seen only once. The sample was peripheral blood. The source is a man older than 75 with active or convalescent COVID-19.

The CDR3 sequence is CASSHRPRQGFEKLFF. The CDR3, as DNA: TGTGCCAGCAGCCACCGACCCAGACAGGGTTTCGAAAAACTGTTTTTT. The rearrangement uses TRBV11-2 and TRBJ1-4, with 7 bases fitting TRBD1. CDR1 is SGHAT and CDR2 is FQNNGV in the germline V gene. The V and J ends lost 5 bases and 8 bases, in that order; junction bases with no gene match: 14. This CDR3 spans 16 amino acids.